Presented here are 9 T cell receptor beta chains from one specimen sequenced in a study of cytomegalovirus exposure and HLA in healthy donors. Both 60 Vbeta primers and 13 Jbeta primers went into the PCR. The repertoire was sequenced with immunoSEQ multiplex PCR; TCRdb's copy has only in-frame clones and lacks some. This table holds more than 95,000 clones, around 72% found once. The specimen was PBMCs. These receptors were taken from a man aged 30 to 39 in good health and CMV-seronegative.

V and J are TRBV27 and TRBJ2-7; 7 positions match TRBD2. V shed 8 bases, J shed 2 bases, and the junction held 3 bases outside the gene matches. CDR3 length: 12 amino acids. CDR1 is MNHEY, CDR2 SMNVEV, per germline (reference sequence). CDR3 residues: CASGGGPYEQYF. CDR3 DNA: TGTGCCAGCGGGGGGGGACCCTACGAGCAGTACTTC.

The chain is built from TRBV6-5 and TRBJ1-5; D is perhaps TRBD1 (5 bases). The CDR3 is 13 residues long. Per the germline V gene, CDR1 is MNHEY and CDR2 is SVGAGI. The V and J ends lost 0 bases and 5 bases respectively, with 5 bases between them. CDR3 loop: CASSYSGDQPQHF. The DNA for the CDR3 is TGTGCCAGCAGTTACTCAGGGGATCAGCCCCAGCATTTT.

This clone has a handful of counts. The chain carries TRBV2 and TRBJ1-1; no clear D. The V and J ends lost 6 bases and 4 bases respectively, with 12 bases between them. The germline V gene encodes CDR1 SNHLY and CDR2 FYNNEI. CDR3 length equals 13 residues. CDR3 in DNA: TGTGCCAGCAGCACCAGCGACTTCACTGAAGCTTTCTTT. Its translation: CASSTSDFTEAFF.

CDR3 DNA: TGTGCCCGGTCCGGGACAGGGAACACCGGGGAGCTGTTTTTT. Protein: CARSGTGNTGELFF. The chain employs TRBV30 and TRBJ2-2; 8 positions agree with TRBD1. The V gene's germline CDR1 is GTSNPN and CDR2 SVGIG (reference sequence). Unmatched junction bases numbered 6, after V lost 8 bases and J lost 1 base. The CDR3 sequence is 14 residues long.

V is TRBV28 and J is TRBJ1-1, with D possibly TRBD1 on 5 matching bases. CDR3 length: 15 residues. Germline V lookup: CDR1 MDHEN, CDR2 SYDVKM. V was pared by 3 bases and J by 6 bases, with 17 bases between. CDR3 loop: CASSFPAGGSPEAFF. The CDR3 coding sequence is TGTGCCAGCAGTTTCCCCGCCGGGGGGTCCCCTGAAGCTTTCTTT.

This clone was detected a few times. The rearrangement uses TRBV6-4 and TRBJ2-1; 9 bases align to TRBD2. Germline lookup yields CDR1 MRHNA and CDR2 SNTAGT. This CDR3 spans 15 amino acids. Trimming removed 3 bases from V and 9 bases from J; junction bases left unmatched: 9. Here the CDR3 DNA reads TGTGCCAGCAGTGAAAGCGGGGGGTCCTCTTCTGAGCAGTTCTTC. Translated: CASSESGGSSSEQFF.

The DNA for the CDR3 is TGTGCCACGGGACAGGGGATCTACGAGCAGTACTTC. Translated, it gives CATGQGIYEQYF. The rearrangement uses TRBV27 and TRBJ2-7; 10 bases match TRBD1. CDR1 is MNHEY and CDR2 is SMNVEV in the germline V gene (reference sequence). Unmatched junction bases numbered 3, after V lost 10 bases and J lost 3 bases. There are 12 residues in the CDR3.

The rearrangement joins TRBV7-8 to TRBJ1-2; TRBD1 agrees at 9 bases. This CDR3 region has 16 residues. From germline, CDR1 is SGHVS and CDR2 FQNEAQ. With 5 bases clipped from V and 8 bases from J, the junction kept 15 bases outside the gene matches. In nucleotides, the CDR3 is TGTGCCAGCAGCCTTGCTCTTGACAGGGGGGGAGGAGGCTACACCTTC. This codes for CASSLALDRGGGGYTF.

The V gene is TRBV28, the J gene TRBJ2-4; possible D gene TRBD2, 5 bases. Germline lookup yields CDR1 MDHEN and CDR2 SYDVKM. The CDR3 covers 13 residues. V was pared by 8 bases and J by 3 bases, with 11 bases between. CDR3 protein: CASRTPGKNIQYF. In nucleotides, the CDR3 is TGTGCCAGCCGGACTCCGGGCAAAAACATTCAGTACTTC.